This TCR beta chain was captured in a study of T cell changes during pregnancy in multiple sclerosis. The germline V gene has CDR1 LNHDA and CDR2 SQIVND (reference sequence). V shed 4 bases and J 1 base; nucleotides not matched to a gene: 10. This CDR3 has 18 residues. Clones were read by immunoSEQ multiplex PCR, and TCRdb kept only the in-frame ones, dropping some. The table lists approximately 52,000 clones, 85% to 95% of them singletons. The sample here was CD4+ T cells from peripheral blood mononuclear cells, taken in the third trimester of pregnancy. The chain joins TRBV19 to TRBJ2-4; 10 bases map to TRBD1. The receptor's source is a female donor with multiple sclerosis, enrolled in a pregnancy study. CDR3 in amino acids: CASSTWTGGEFAKNIQYF. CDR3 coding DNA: TGTGCCAGTAGTACCTGGACAGGGGGTGAGTTTGCCAAAAACATTCAGTACTTC.